This TCR beta chain derives from a study of OX40 agonist ivuxolimab in advanced cancers. At the level of the whole study: The costimulatory receptor OX40 (CD134) was targeted by ivuxolimab, a fully human IgG2 agonistic monoclonal antibody. Among the 52 dose-escalation patients, about 19 had hepatocellular carcinoma, 15 melanoma, 9 renal cell carcinoma and 9 head and neck cancer. A male proportion of 75% to 85% and a mean age of 60 years, ranging from roughly 23 to 85, were recorded for the dose-escalation cohort. The paper covers the monotherapy dose-escalation part of the phase I ivuxolimab trial, which included N of about 50 patients. Peripheral TCRbeta sequencing aimed to test whether ivuxolimab altered TCR sequence diversity and caused clonal T-cell expansion. Partial responses occurred in three dose-escalation patients, of whom one had hepatocellular carcinoma and two had cutaneous melanoma. Intravenous ivuxolimab was administered to patients every 2 weeks at six dose levels: 0.01, 0.1, 0.3, 1.5, 3 and 10 mg/kg. Prior anti-PD-1, anti-PD-L1 or anti-CTLA-4 therapy was permitted, and checkpoint inhibitors had been received by around 40% of dose-escalation patients. Study-wide conclusions, independent of this receptor: Antigen specificity was not determined for the clonally expanded peripheral T cells. At doses of 0.1 to 3.0 mg/kg, clonal expansion of both CD4+ and CD8+ T cells in blood was seen between baseline and week 6. After ivuxolimab, expanded clones were on average more numerous among CD8+ T cells than among CD4+ T cells. Low levels of normalized T-cell clonal expansion were also seen in some patients who did not respond. Partial responders in the 0.1-3.0 mg/kg groups had among the lowest normalized peripheral clonal expansion, especially among CD8+ T cells.

Turning to this clone: Its antigen remains undetermined. The record has no base qualities; no much larger clone is one base away.

The trial excluded patients who had a history of autoimmune disease or were on systemic immunosuppression. In every dose cohort, peripheral blood was drawn for TCR sequencing at baseline, cycle 4 day 1, and cycle 7 day 1. Samples were obtained from an open-label, multicenter, first-in-human phase I dose-escalation trial of ivuxolimab. Adults with locally advanced or metastatic melanoma, renal cell, hepatocellular, or head and neck squamous cell carcinoma were enrolled in the trial. Before TCR sequencing, CD4+ T cells and CD8+ T cells from peripheral blood were sorted into separate populations. For sequencing of the TCRbeta CDR3 region, genomic DNA was extracted from the sorted cells. The immunoSEQ Assay was used for sequencing of TCRbeta CDR3 regions. The table was pulled from immuneACCESS by TCRdb, which kept in-frame rearrangements only. Such tables lose some clones; where checked, under half of the loss comes from unresolved V genes, and the rest has no known cause. The sample includes roughly 38,000 clones, with roughly nine tenths observed a single time. In total, the top ten clones hold 20% to 25% of the sample.

V and J are trimmed by 4 bases and 3 bases, and the gene matches miss 4 bases of the junction. As encoded in the germline V gene, CDR1 is SNHLY while CDR2 is FYNNEI. From the cysteine through the phenylalanine, the CDR3 covers 14 amino acids. Here the CDR3 DNA is all that survives: 42 bases in frame from base 1. This chain is built from TRBV2 and TRBJ2-7, with TRBD1 identical over 9 junction bases. The TCR comes from an adult with an advanced solid tumor such as melanoma, head and neck, liver or kidney cancer. The specimen comprised CD4+ or CD8+ T cells sorted from blood, sampled in a trial of the OX40 agonist ivuxolimab. The CDR3 corresponds to CASSGRDRVYEQYF. The DNA sequence is as follows: TGTGCCAGCAGTGGCCGGGACAGGGTCTACGAGCAGTACTTC.